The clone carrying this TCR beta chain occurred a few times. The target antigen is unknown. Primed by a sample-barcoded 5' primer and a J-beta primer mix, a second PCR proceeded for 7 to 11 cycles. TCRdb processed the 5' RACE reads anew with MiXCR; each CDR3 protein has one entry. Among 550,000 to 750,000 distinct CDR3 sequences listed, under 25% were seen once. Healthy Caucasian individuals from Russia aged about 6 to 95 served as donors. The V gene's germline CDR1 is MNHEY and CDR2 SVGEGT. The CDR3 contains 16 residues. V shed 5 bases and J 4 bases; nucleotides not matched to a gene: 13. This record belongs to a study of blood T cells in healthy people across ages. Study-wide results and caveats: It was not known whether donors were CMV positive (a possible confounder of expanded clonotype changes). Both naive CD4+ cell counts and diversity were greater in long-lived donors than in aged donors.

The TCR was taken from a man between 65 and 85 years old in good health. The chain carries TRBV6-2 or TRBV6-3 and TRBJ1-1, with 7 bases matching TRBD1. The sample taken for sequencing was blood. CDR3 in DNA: TGTGCCAGCAGTCCGCTACAGGGGAAAGGAGGCACTGAAGCTTTCTTT. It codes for CASSPLQGKGGTEAFF.